These 29 T cell receptor beta chains share one sample of origin, sequenced in a study of T cells in Graves' hyperthyroidism and ophthalmopathy. RNA transcripts provided the source from which TCR beta CDR3 regions were amplified. Researchers ran a first-round RT-PCR on the TCR CDR3 using the HTBI primer set. In TCRdb, the multiplex PCR reads were re-called with MiXCR into one record per CDR3 protein. The table has roughly 560,000 distinct CDR3 sequences, about 15% seen once; the top ten hold roughly 4.5%. The sample consisted of blood. These TCRs come from a woman aged 40 to 49 with Graves' ophthalmopathy.

There are many counts of this clonotype. This chain joins TRBV24-1 and TRBJ2-5; 7 nucleotides match TRBD1. This CDR3 has 14 amino acids. With V trimmed by 3 bases and J by 2 bases, 2 bases remained unmatched. Germline V gene data show CDR1 as KGHDR and CDR2 as SFDVKD. Here the CDR3 reads CATSDTTGQETQYF. CDR3 nucleotide sequence: TGTGCCACCAGTGATACGACAGGGCAAGAGACCCAGTACTTC.

This chain joins TRBV11-2 and TRBJ1-2, with a possible D match to TRBD1 (6 bases). CDR1 and CDR2 from the germline V gene are SGHAT and FQNNGV. This CDR3 is 12 amino acids long. With 7 bases removed from V and 7 bases from J, the gap between germline ends came to 13 bases. The CDR3 DNA reads TGTGCCAGCAACTCCGGGACATCTGGCTACACCTTC. It translates to CASNSGTSGYTF. The full variable domain, rest sourced from reference TRBV11-2 and TRBJ1-2, is EAGVAQSPRYKIIEKRQSVAFWCNPISGHATLYWYQQILGQGPKLLIQFQNNGVVDDSQLPKDRFSAERLKGVDSTLKIQPAKLEDSAVYLCASNSGTSGYTFGSGTRLTVV.

This clonotype has ten or more counts. The chain recombines TRBV12-3 or TRBV12-4 with TRBJ2-7; TRBD2 matches 7 bases. The trim removed 6 bases at V and 1 base at J, leaving 9 bases unmatched. The CDR3 consists of 15 residues. The CDR3 spells CASSPVGGSSYEQYF. The CDR3 DNA sequence: TGTGCCAGCAGCCCCGTTGGCGGGAGTTCCTACGAGCAGTACTTC.

This clonotype came up many times. The rearrangement uses TRBV11-1 and TRBJ1-2; D is ambiguous. The germline V and J ends were trimmed by 5 bases and 2 bases, with 6 bases remaining between them. The CDR3 has 12 amino acids. Per germline, CDR1 SGHAT and CDR2 FQDESV (reference sequence). The CDR3 reads CASSQINYGYTF. The CDR3 DNA follows: TGTGCCAGCAGCCAAATCAACTATGGCTACACCTTC.

This clonotype was picked up many times. V usage is TRBV28 and J usage is TRBJ1-1; no definite D call. CDR1 and CDR2 (germline): MDHEN, SYDVKM. CDR3 length: 14 residues. Trimming took off 5 bases at V and 5 bases at J, with 15 bases between the two ends. CDR3 nucleotides: TGTGCCAGCAGTCTTTACCCGTTTGGGACTGAAGCTTTCTTT. Residues: CASSLYPFGTEAFF. The entire variable domain, with the rest obtained from reference TRBV28 and TRBJ1-1, is as follows: DVKVTQSSRYLVKRTGEKVFLECVQDMDHENMFWYRQDPGLGLRLIYFSYDVKMKEKGDIPEGYSVSREKKERFSLILESASTNQTSMYLCASSLYPFGTEAFFGQGTRLTVV.

This clonotype was counted ten times or more. The gene calls are TRBV29-1 and TRBJ2-5; 9 bases align to TRBD2. Per germline, CDR1 SQVTM and CDR2 ANQGSEA. V was clipped by 7 bases and J by 5 bases; unmatched bases: 17. The CDR3 sequence is 16 residues long. DNA for the CDR3: TGCAGCGGCGTCGCGGGGGGGGGCGAACATGACGAGACCCAGTACTTC. Encoded protein: CSGVAGGGEHDETQYF.

In this sample, this clonotype turned up many times. J is TRBJ2-7 and V is TRBV19, with D possibly matching TRBD1 (5 bases). V lost 7 bases to trimming and J lost 6 bases, with 22 bases between them. Germline V lookup: CDR1 LNHDA, CDR2 SQIVND (reference sequence). CDR3 length equals 15 residues. CDR3 DNA: TGTGCCAGTACCAGGGCTTTCGGTTGGATGGGCGAGCAGTACTTC. Translated, it gives CASTRAFGWMGEQYF.

This clonotype was found many times. The rearrangement joins TRBV25-1 to TRBJ2-5; D remains unclear. This CDR3 is built from 14 residues. Germline-derived CDR1 and CDR2 are MGHDK and SYGVNS. Trimming removed 4 bases from V and 5 bases from J, with 14 bases in between. The CDR3 nucleotides are TGTGCCAGCAGTGGACCCCTCGCTACGGAGACCCAGTACTTC. Its translation: CASSGPLATETQYF.

This clonotype was counted many times. The chain carries TRBV6-1 and TRBJ2-2; D possibly uses TRBD1 or TRBD2 (5 bases each). CDR1 MNHNS and CDR2 SASEGT come from the germline V gene. Between the trimmed V and J ends, which lost 6 bases and 6 bases, there was a span of 11 bases. CDR3 length: 13 residues. The DNA of the CDR3 is TGTGCCAGCAGGAACACGGGGCCCGGGGAGCTGTTTTTT. Translated, it gives CASRNTGPGELFF.

This clonotype was recorded at least ten times. J is TRBJ2-7 and V is TRBV7-8; TRBD1 might be the D (5 bases). The V gene's germline CDR1 is SGHVS and CDR2 FQNEAQ. This CDR3 has 16 residues. Trimming pared 3 bases from V and 2 bases from J, leaving 17 bases between. CDR3: CASSFHAGQGPYEQYF. For the CDR3, the DNA is TGTGCCAGCAGCTTTCATGCTGGGCAGGGCCCCTACGAGCAGTACTTC.

This clonotype was seen ten or more times. The V call is TRBV7-2, the J call TRBJ2-7, with TRBD2 matching over 7 bases. This CDR3 region has 15 residues. The germline gives CDR1 SGHTA, CDR2 FQGNSA. J lost 0 bases, V lost 5 bases, and 7 bases had no gene match. CDR3 DNA sequence: TGTGCCAGCAGCCCAGAGAGGACTAGCTCCTACGAGCAGTACTTC. Protein product: CASSPERTSSYEQYF.

The sample holds many counts of this clonotype. The chain's CDR3 is CASSSYYRDRGDSIQYF. The CDR3 region has the DNA TGTGCCAGTAGCTCTTATTACCGGGACAGGGGAGATAGCATTCAGTACTTC. The chain joins TRBV19 to TRBJ2-4, with 10 bases that match TRBD1. The CDR3 runs to 17 residues. Germline V gene data show CDR1 as LNHDA and CDR2 as SQIVND (reference sequence). The trim removed 6 bases at V and 9 bases at J, leaving 17 bases unmatched.

In its sample, this clonotype was seen many times. J is TRBJ1-6 and V is TRBV10-3; 8 bases are a match to TRBD1. Germline V gene sequence: CDR1 ENHRY, CDR2 SYGVKD. The V gene end was trimmed by 2 bases and the J gene end by 10 bases; junction bases not matched to a gene: 4. The CDR3 is 14 amino acids. The CDR3 protein is CAISEDRGNSPLHF. The DNA for the CDR3 is TGTGCCATCAGTGAGGACAGGGGAAACTCACCCCTCCACTTT.

The chain carries TRBV6-1 and TRBJ1-2, with 7 bases that match TRBD1. V lost 6 bases, J lost 0 bases, and 7 bases stayed unmatched. The germline V gene has CDR1 MNHNS and CDR2 SASEGT. CDR3 length: 15 residues. CDR3 in amino acids: CASSLQGTSNYGYTF. CDR3 DNA sequence: TGTGCCAGCAGCCTACAGGGGACTTCTAACTATGGCTACACCTTC.

The chain joins TRBV7-8 to TRBJ1-1; D is undetermined. The CDR3 spans 14 residues. V was trimmed by 1 base and J by 4 bases, leaving 10 bases between them. Germline V lookup: CDR1 SGHVS, CDR2 FQNEAQ. CDR3 nucleotide sequence: TGTGCCAGCAGCTTAGAAGAGAGTTTCACTGAAGCTTTCTTT. It is translated as CASSLEESFTEAFF. Looking up the rest from reference TRBV7-8 and TRBJ1-1 gives the full variable domain: GAGVSQSPRYKVAKRGQDVALRCDPISGHVSLFWYQQALGQGPEFLTYFQNEAQLDKSGLPSDRFFAERPEGSVSTLKIQRTQQEDSAVYLCASSLEESFTEAFFGQGTRLTVV.

This clonotype occurred many times. V is TRBV6-2 or TRBV6-3 and J is TRBJ1-5; D is ambiguous. Germline CDR1 reads MNHEY; CDR2 reads SVGEGT. The CDR3 totals 15 residues. Deletions cut 2 bases from V and 0 bases from J, with 8 bases between. CDR3 loop: CASSYGSISNQPQHF. CDR3 coding DNA: TGTGCCAGCAGTTACGGGTCGATTAGCAATCAGCCCCAGCATTTT.

This clonotype came up many times. Given a much more abundant clone one base away, this may be a read error. V and J are TRBV7-9 and TRBJ2-2, with 8 bases lining up with TRBD2. The CDR3 extends over 14 amino acids. The germline gives CDR1 SEHNR, CDR2 FQNEAQ (reference sequence). Trimming removed 5 bases from V and 3 bases from J; junction bases left unmatched: 2. This CDR3 is CASSPGLDTGELFF. As DNA, the CDR3 is TGTGCCAGCAGCCCGGGACTAGACACCGGGGAGCTGTTTTTT.

This clonotype was seen ten or more times. The CDR3, as DNA: TGTGCCAGCAGTTTGGGGGACAGGGGGTCTGGGGCCAACGTCCTGACTTTC. This encodes CASSLGDRGSGANVLTF. The chain combines TRBV28 with TRBJ2-6; TRBD1 aligns across 11 bases. This CDR3 has 17 amino acids. The V segment lost 3 bases and the J segment 1 base; nucleotides outside the gene matches: 2. Germline CDR1 MDHEN, CDR2 SYDVKM.

This clonotype was detected many times. The V gene is TRBV6-2 or TRBV6-3, the J gene TRBJ2-7; tentative D call: TRBD2 (5 bases). V lost 2 bases, J lost 3 bases, and 14 bases lay in between. The CDR3 spans 15 residues. From germline, CDR1 is MNHEY and CDR2 SVGEGT. The CDR3 region is CASSYRASQVYEQYF. In nucleotides, the CDR3 is TGTGCCAGCAGTTACCGGGCTAGCCAGGTCTACGAGCAGTACTTC.

There are a few counts of this clonotype. The chain combines TRBV6-1 with TRBJ2-7, with 11 bases fitting TRBD2. With V trimmed by 5 bases and J by 7 bases, 10 bases remained unmatched. CDR3 length: 15 residues. The germline gives CDR1 MNHNS, CDR2 SASEGT. The CDR3 reads CASSRIAGGTVEQYF. The CDR3 bases are TGTGCCAGCAGTCGGATAGCGGGAGGGACTGTGGAGCAGTACTTC.

This clonotype came up a few times. The rearrangement uses TRBV3-1 and TRBJ2-5; either TRBD1 or TRBD2 may supply D (6 bases each). The CDR3 contains 12 residues. V gave up 9 bases and J gave up 5 bases, with 13 bases separating them. Germline CDR1 is LGHDT and CDR2 is YNNKEL (reference sequence). The DNA of the CDR3 is TGTGCCAGTAGACGGGGGCTGGAGACCCAGTACTTC. As protein: CASRRGLETQYF.

This clonotype was detected many times. The rearrangement uses TRBV7-8 and TRBJ1-2, with D perhaps matching TRBD1 (6 bases). In germline, CDR1 is SGHVS, CDR2 FQNEAQ. The CDR3 totals 14 residues. V shed 1 base and J shed 7 bases, with 13 bases lying between them. As DNA, the CDR3 is TGTGCCAGCAGCTTAGGGACAGCTGGAGGTGGCTACACCTTC. Amino acid sequence: CASSLGTAGGGYTF.

This clonotype was seen repeatedly, ten times or more. V and J are TRBV6-1 and TRBJ2-7; TRBD1 matches 7 bases. Trimming took 7 bases from V and 2 from J; bases not matched to a gene: 8. The CDR3 covers 14 residues. Germline V lookup: CDR1 MNHNS, CDR2 SASEGT. DNA of the CDR3: TGTGCCAGCACCGAGGACAGGAGAACCTACGAGCAGTACTTC. Its translation is CASTEDRRTYEQYF.

The chain employs TRBV19 and TRBJ2-6, with D unclear. Deletions cut 4 bases from V and 0 bases from J, with 13 bases between. The CDR3 is 17 residues long. Germline V gene lookup returns CDR1 LNHDA and CDR2 SQIVND (reference sequence). CDR3 sequence: CASSTTPYSSGANVLTF. CDR3 coding DNA: TGTGCCAGTAGTACCACCCCCTACAGCTCTGGGGCCAACGTCCTGACTTTC. The complete variable domain, with remaining parts taken from reference TRBV19 and TRBJ2-6, reads DGGITQSPKYLFRKEGQNVTLSCEQNLNHDAMYWYRQDPGQGLRLIYYSQIVNDFQKGDIAEGYSVSREKKESFPLTVTSAQKNPTAFYLCASSTTPYSSGANVLTFGAGSRLTVL.

This clonotype was seen a few times. The gene calls are TRBV7-9 and TRBJ2-4; the D is unclear. The V gene lost 5 bases and the J gene lost 0 bases, with 14 bases spanning the gap. The CDR3 length is 16 residues. Per germline, CDR1 SEHNR and CDR2 FQNEAQ (reference sequence). The CDR3, as DNA: TGTGCCAGCAGCCCAGGCCGGTCGCTAGCCAAAAACATTCAGTACTTC. This translates into CASSPGRSLAKNIQYF.

This clonotype was seen more than once but under ten times. The chain employs TRBV4-2 and TRBJ2-7; either TRBD1 or TRBD2 may fit D (5 bases each). Trimming pared 2 bases from V and 3 bases from J, leaving 23 bases between. CDR3 length: 18 residues. Per the germline V gene, CDR1 is LGHNA and CDR2 is YNFKEQ. CDR3 bases: TGTGCCAGCAGCCAATACCGGGGCCCGCAGTCCCGTGACTACGAGCAGTACTTC. Amino acid sequence: CASSQYRGPQSRDYEQYF.

The rearrangement joins TRBV2 to TRBJ1-5; D gene unclear. Germline V CDR1 and CDR2: SNHLY, FYNNEI. The CDR3 is made up of 13 amino acids. Trimming shortened V by 3 bases and J by 3 bases, and 6 bases separated the two germline ends. The CDR3, as DNA: TGTGCCAGCAGTGACCCCAACAATCAGCCCCAGCATTTT. It codes for CASSDPNNQPQHF.

This clonotype came up many times. The chain employs TRBV19 and TRBJ1-1; no firm D call. The germline gives CDR1 LNHDA, CDR2 SQIVND (reference sequence). Trimming pared 8 bases from V and 6 bases from J, leaving 22 bases between. The length of the CDR3 is 15 residues. Here the CDR3 reads CASVLEWDSSAEAFF. The CDR3 bases are TGTGCCAGTGTACTCGAGTGGGATTCGAGCGCTGAAGCTTTCTTT.

This clonotype was counted ten times or more. The rearrangement links TRBV20-1 to TRBJ2-7; perhaps TRBD2 as D (5 bases). Germline V gene lookup returns CDR1 DFQATT and CDR2 SNEGSKA (reference sequence). The CDR3 extends over 14 amino acids. V was trimmed by 3 bases and J by 2 bases, leaving 14 bases between them. In DNA form, the CDR3 reads TGCAGTGCTAGCCAGAGGTCCGGGGCCTACGAGCAGTACTTC. It codes for CSASQRSGAYEQYF.